One and the same sample provided the 5 T cell receptor beta chains below, sequenced in a study of blood T cell repertoires in COVID-19. TCRdb's copy holds only in-frame clones and misses some; the assay was immunoSEQ multiplex PCR. The profile shows tens of thousands of clones, 75% to 90% of them singletons. The sequenced material came from peripheral blood. The receptors here all came from a male donor with acute or convalescent COVID-19.

J is TRBJ2-5 and V is TRBV12-3 or TRBV12-4, with no clear D. V was cut by 2 bases and J by 4 bases, with 5 bases left in between. The CDR3 runs to 12 residues. CDR3 sequence reads: CASSLTGETQYF. Here the CDR3 DNA reads TGTGCCAGCAGTTTAACGGGAGAGACCCAGTACTTC.

This clone was seen just once. This chain joins TRBV25-1 and TRBJ2-7, with TRBD1 matching 8 bases. Germline V gives CDR1 MGHDK, CDR2 SYGVNS. V dropped 4 bases and J dropped 3; count of bases not matched to a gene: 8. The CDR3 runs to 15 residues. CDR3 loop: CASSGWTGKIYEQYF. The CDR3 coding sequence is TGTGCCAGCAGTGGCTGGACAGGGAAAATCTACGAGCAGTACTTC.

The chain is built from TRBV5-1 and TRBJ2-7; possible D gene TRBD1, 5 bases. Germline V gene lookup returns CDR1 SGHRS and CDR2 YFSETQ. The CDR3 sequence is 15 residues long. With 0 bases removed from V and 4 bases from J, the gap between germline ends came to 14 bases. Written as DNA, the CDR3 is TGCGCCAGCAGCTTGGAGGGGTTAAGGGCTTACGAGCAGTACTTC. Protein product: CASSLEGLRAYEQYF. The full variable domain, its missing parts supplied by reference TRBV5-1 and TRBJ2-7, is KAGVTQTPRYLIKTRGQQVTLSCSPISGHRSVSWYQQTPGQGLQFLFEYFSETQRNKGNFPGRFSGRQFSNSRSEMNVSTLELGDSALYLCASSLEGLRAYEQYFGPGTRLTVT.

The V and J genes are TRBV6-6 and TRBJ2-4; TRBD1 matches 7 bases. J lost 6 bases, V lost 4 bases, and 9 bases had no gene match. CDR3 size: 15 residues. The germline V gene has CDR1 MNHNY and CDR2 SVGAGI (reference sequence). In DNA form, the CDR3 reads TGTGCCAGCAGTTCAGGACAGGTACTTACAAACATTCAGTACTTC. Encoded protein: CASSSGQVLTNIQYF.

The chain couples TRBV5-4 to TRBJ2-3; 7 nucleotides agree with TRBD1. There are 15 residues in the CDR3. Losses at the gene ends were 1 base for V and 3 bases for J; bases not matched to a gene: 5. CDR1 is SGHNT and CDR2 is YYREEE in the germline V gene (reference sequence). CDR3 bases: TGTGCCAGCAGCTTGAAGGGGGCGCATACAGATACGCAGTATTTT. It specifies CASSLKGAHTDTQYF.